Described below is a single T cell receptor beta chain sequence and its context. Trimming removed 1 base from V and 7 bases from J; junction bases left unmatched: 7. There are 14 residues in the CDR3. Per germline, CDR1 DFQATT and CDR2 SNEGSKA (reference sequence). The sample is drawn from a study of T cells in Graves' hyperthyroidism and ophthalmopathy. RNA transcripts provided the source from which TCR beta CDR3 regions were amplified. HTBI primers were the set used in a first-round RT-PCR of the TCR CDR3. TCRdb called the multiplex PCR reads again in MiXCR, with one record for every CDR3 protein. The sample lists fewer than 650,000 distinct CDR3 sequences; 14% were seen once.

The sequenced sample consisted of blood. The chain is built from TRBV20-1 and TRBJ2-7, with 10 positions matching TRBD2. The source is a woman under 40 with Graves' hyperthyroidism that later progressed to Graves' ophthalmopathy. In DNA, the CDR3 is TGCAGTGCTAGAGTGCCTAGCGGGAGTAAGGAGCAGTACTTC. This codes for CSARVPSGSKEQYF.